Following are 21 T cell receptor beta chains from one sample sequenced in a study of T cell responses to AZD1222 COVID-19 vaccine. The method was immunoSEQ multiplex PCR; TCRdb's version includes in-frame clones alone and lacks a portion of them. The sample includes roughly 120,000 clones, 70% to 90% of them seen just once. This sample comprised peripheral blood, obtained on day 0 of AZD1222 vaccination. The origin of the receptors is an adult in good health.

The CDR3 is CASSYTSGNHNEQFF. In DNA, the CDR3 is TGTGCCAGCAGCTATACTAGCGGGAACCACAATGAGCAGTTCTTC. The chain combines TRBV6-5 with TRBJ2-1; 10 bases match TRBD2. Germline lookup yields CDR1 MNHEY and CDR2 SVGAGI. V lost 6 bases, J lost 5 bases, and 7 bases stayed unmatched. The CDR3 length is 15 residues.

The J gene is TRBJ1-3, the V gene TRBV29-1; tentatively, D is TRBD1 (6 bases). The germline V gene encodes CDR1 SQVTM and CDR2 ANQGSEA. The CDR3 is 11 amino acids. V was cut by 7 bases and J by 14 bases, with 18 bases left in between. CDR3 sequence reads: CSARTDLLLYF. CDR3 DNA: TGCAGCGCCCGGACAGACCTTTTACTATATTTT.

The V gene is TRBV5-1, the J gene TRBJ2-7; D remains unclear. The germline V gene has CDR1 SGHRS and CDR2 YFSETQ. The CDR3 length is 14 residues. Trimming stripped 0 bases from V and 1 base from J, with 8 bases between. The CDR3 protein is CASSLGTLSYEQYF. CDR3 nucleotide sequence: TGCGCCAGCAGCTTGGGGACGTTATCCTACGAGCAGTACTTC.

The chain has TRBV29-1 and TRBJ1-5; TRBD1 matches at 7 bases. In germline, CDR1 is SQVTM, CDR2 ANQGSEA. J gave up 2 bases and V 7 bases, and 2 bases lay outside the gene matches. The CDR3 consists of 12 residues. CDR3 nucleotides: TGCAGCGCTGGGACAGGCAATCAGCCCCAGCATTTT. It yields the protein CSAGTGNQPQHF. Based on the CDR3 plus reference TRBV29-1 and TRBJ1-5, the full variable domain is SAVISQKPSRDICQRGTSLTIQCQVDSQVTMMFWYRQQPGQSLTLIATANQGSEATYESGFVIDKFPISRPNLTFSTLTVSNMSPEDSSIYLCSAGTGNQPQHFGDGTRLSIL.

Written as DNA, the CDR3 is TGCGCCAGCAGCTTGGGAGTGATCAAGGATAATGAAAAACTGTTTTTT. Residues: CASSLGVIKDNEKLFF. The chain employs TRBV5-1 and TRBJ1-4; D is uncertain. Germline CDR1 reads SGHRS; CDR2 reads YFSETQ. The CDR3 contains 16 residues. Deletions cut 0 bases from V and 4 bases from J, with 13 bases between.

The V call is TRBV6-5, the J call TRBJ1-1; D not resolved. V lost 6 bases and J 1 base, leaving 15 bases between the germline ends. CDR3 length: 15 amino acids. Germline V lookup: CDR1 MNHEY, CDR2 SVGAGI. The CDR3 DNA reads TGTGCCAGCAGCTCTGAGACCGGGCCGAACACTGAAGCTTTCTTT. It specifies CASSSETGPNTEAFF.

The chain combines TRBV27 with TRBJ1-1; D not resolved. The V gene's germline CDR1 is MNHEY and CDR2 SMNVEV (reference sequence). The CDR3 contains 15 residues. V lost 4 bases to trimming and J lost 0 bases, with 12 bases between them. The CDR3 region has the DNA TGTGCCAGCAGTTCCCCCACTTTTATGAACACTGAAGCTTTCTTT. Translation gives CASSSPTFMNTEAFF.

This sequence joins TRBV5-6 and TRBJ1-2, with D perhaps TRBD1 (5 bases). Germline CDR1 is SGHDT and CDR2 is YYEEEE. CDR3 length: 15 residues. With 4 bases removed from V and 4 bases from J, the gap between germline ends came to 17 bases. CDR3 protein: CASSPLGDWSYGYTF. The CDR3 DNA reads as TGTGCCAGCAGCCCCCTCGGGGACTGGAGCTATGGCTACACCTTC. Supplemented by reference TRBV5-6 and TRBJ1-2, the full variable domain reads DAGVTQSPTHLIKTRGQQVTLRCSPKSGHDTVSWYQQALGQGPQFIFQYYEEEERQRGNFPDRFSGHQFPNYSSELNVNALLLGDSALYLCASSPLGDWSYGYTFGSGTRLTVV.

The chain has TRBV10-3 and TRBJ2-7; 12 bases match TRBD2. V dropped 0 bases and J dropped 3; count of bases not matched to a gene: 0. The germline CDR1 and CDR2 sequences are ENHRY and SYGVKD. The CDR3 sequence is 15 residues long. In nucleotides, the CDR3 is TGTGCCATCAGTGAGTCGACTAGCGGGAGCTACGAGCAGTACTTC. Protein sequence: CAISESTSGSYEQYF.

The CDR3 coding sequence is TGTGCCAGCAGCTTAGCGAGGCAGGAGCAGTTCTTC. This sequence encodes CASSLARQEQFF. V usage is TRBV7-9 and J usage is TRBJ2-1, with unresolved D. Germline V gene data show CDR1 as SEHNR and CDR2 as FQNEAQ (reference sequence). This CDR3 comprises 12 residues. Trimming shortened V by 0 bases and J by 10 bases, and 7 bases separated the two germline ends.

This clone appeared a few times. This chain connects TRBV6-5 to TRBJ1-3; D is unclear. This CDR3 spans 16 amino acids. V was shortened by 8 bases and J by 0 bases, with 17 bases between the two germline ends. CDR1 and CDR2 from the germline V gene are MNHEY and SVGAGI. The CDR3 nucleotides are TGTGCCAGCGGTTCTCCTGTCCAGCGCTCTGGAAACACCATATATTTT. It encodes CASGSPVQRSGNTIYF.

The chain recombines TRBV7-6 with TRBJ2-1; TRBD1 might be the D (5 bases). V dropped 0 bases and J dropped 4 bases, with 10 bases sitting between them. The germline gives CDR1 SGHVS, CDR2 FNYEAQ. This CDR3 spans 15 amino acids. The CDR3, as DNA: TGTGCCAGCAGCTTAGCATGGGGCCCTTACAATGAGCAGTTCTTC. Translated, it gives CASSLAWGPYNEQFF.

The chain joins TRBV10-3 to TRBJ2-1, with TRBD1 matching over 9 bases. The germline V gene has CDR1 ENHRY and CDR2 SYGVKD. The V and J ends lost 10 bases and 6 bases, in that order; junction bases with no gene match: 10. The CDR3 runs 14 residues. CDR3 region: CATGGTGLGNEQFF. CDR3 nucleotide sequence: TGTGCCACAGGCGGGACAGGGCTTGGCAATGAGCAGTTCTTC.

Worth noting for this clone: This sample also contains other DNA sequences that code for the same CDR3. The genes are TRBV6-5 and TRBJ1-2; TRBD1 is a possible D gene (5 bases). This CDR3 has 14 residues. Trimming removed 0 bases at V and 5 bases at J, with 10 bases between. The germline gives CDR1 MNHEY, CDR2 SVGAGI. The CDR3 coding sequence is TGTGCCAGCAGTTACTCGGGGGGTCGGTATGGCTACACCTTC. This translates into CASSYSGGRYGYTF.

The DNA for the CDR3 is TGTGCCAGCAGCCCAGACAGTGCGGGGTCACCCCTCCACTTT. Its translation is CASSPDSAGSPLHF. V usage is TRBV6-1 and J usage is TRBJ1-6; a possible D gene is TRBD1 (5 bases). V lost 6 bases to trimming and J lost 10 bases, with 16 bases between them. This CDR3 is built from 14 residues. Germline V gene data show CDR1 as MNHNS and CDR2 as SASEGT.

The J gene is TRBJ2-1, the V gene TRBV12-3 or TRBV12-4, with D unclear. The V end was cut by 6 bases, the J end by 8 bases, with 8 bases between. This CDR3 has 11 amino acids. As DNA, the CDR3 is TGTGCCAGCAGATTTTCGTATGAGCAGTTCTTC. As protein: CASRFSYEQFF.

This clone appeared many times. The J gene is TRBJ2-7, the V gene TRBV10-1, with TRBD1 identical over 7 bases. This CDR3 comprises 14 residues. V was pared by 5 bases and J by 2 bases, with 6 bases of the junction left unmatched. CDR1 and CDR2 (germline): WNHNN, SYGVQD (reference sequence). In DNA form, the CDR3 reads TGCGCCAGCAGTATCGGGACAGAGGCCTACGAGCAGTACTTC. Amino acids: CASSIGTEAYEQYF.

This rearrangement joins TRBV25-1 to TRBJ1-2, with 9 bases matching TRBD1. This CDR3 has 16 amino acids. V lost 3 bases to trimming and J lost 4 bases; unmatched junction nucleotides: 9. CDR1 is MGHDK, CDR2 SYGVNS, per germline. CDR3 coding DNA: TGTGCCAGCAGTGATTCAATCGACAGGGGGTTCTATGGCTACACCTTC. Protein product: CASSDSIDRGFYGYTF.

V usage is TRBV6-5 and J usage is TRBJ1-6; a possible D gene is TRBD1 (5 bases). The CDR3 is made up of 12 amino acids. Looked up from germline, CDR1 is MNHEY and CDR2 is SVGAGI. Deletions cut 10 bases from V and 10 bases from J, with 14 bases between. The CDR3 region has the DNA TGTGCCACCCATGAATGGGGCTCACCCCTCCACTTT. It codes for CATHEWGSPLHF.

This chain connects TRBV2 to TRBJ1-1; D uncertain. V lost 8 bases and J lost 0, with 10 bases in between. The CDR3 sequence is 13 residues long. CDR1 and CDR2 from the germline V gene are SNHLY and FYNNEI. The CDR3 bases are TGTGCCAGCGGTGGCCGCTTGAACACTGAAGCTTTCTTT. Protein product: CASGGRLNTEAFF.

This chain connects TRBV7-3 to TRBJ2-3; TRBD1 agrees at 9 bases. CDR1 and CDR2 from the germline V gene are SGHTA and FQGTGA. CDR3 size: 15 residues. Trimming removed 3 bases from V and 5 bases from J; junction bases left unmatched: 6. The CDR3 region has the DNA TGTGCCAGCAGCTTTCTGGGACAGGGTTTAGATACGCAGTATTTT. This sequence encodes CASSFLGQGLDTQYF.